A few counts support the clone carrying this T cell receptor beta chain. Its specificity is unknown. This sample is drawn from a study of beta chain features in type 1 diabetes. General study results and limits: Within patients, naive, central memory and Treg TCRB repertoires seemed more similar than within healthy donors. TCRB CDR3 length was moderately but significantly reduced in all four CD4+ subsets of Type 1 diabetes patients.

The V gene's germline CDR1 is LGHNT and CDR2 FRNRAP. V lost 0 bases to trimming and J lost 2 bases, with 10 bases between them. The CDR3 runs to 15 residues. Every isolated RNA sample was fully reverse transcribed, so sequencing captured expressed TCRB transcripts. Regulatory, naive and central memory T cell samples averaged about 3.57 million reads. Only in-frame clones appear in the TCRdb table, and some are missing; sequencing was by immunoSEQ multiplex PCR. The table shows over 650,000 clones, with around 15% occurring only once. The source of this sequence is a man aged 18 to 30 with type 1 diabetes. The sample was naive CD4+ T cells from blood. This chain links TRBV12-5 with TRBJ1-1; D possibly corresponds to TRBD1 (5 bases). CDR3 sequence reads: CASGLVLGRNTEAFF. Here the CDR3 DNA reads TGTGCTAGTGGTTTGGTTTTGGGGCGCAACACTGAAGCTTTCTTT.